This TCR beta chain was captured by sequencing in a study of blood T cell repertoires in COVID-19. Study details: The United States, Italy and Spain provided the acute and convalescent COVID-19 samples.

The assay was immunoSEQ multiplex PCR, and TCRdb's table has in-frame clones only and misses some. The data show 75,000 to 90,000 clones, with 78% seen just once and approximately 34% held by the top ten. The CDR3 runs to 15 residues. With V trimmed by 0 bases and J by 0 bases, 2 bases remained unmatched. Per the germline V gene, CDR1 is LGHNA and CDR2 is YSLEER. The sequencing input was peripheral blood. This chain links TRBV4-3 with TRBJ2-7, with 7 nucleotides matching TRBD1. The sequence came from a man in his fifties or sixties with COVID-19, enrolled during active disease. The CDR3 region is CASSQDRGNSYEQYF. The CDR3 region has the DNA TGCGCCAGCAGCCAAGACAGGGGGAACTCCTACGAGCAGTACTTC.